This is a list of T cell receptor beta chains from one sample in a study of T-cell reconstitution after alpha-beta-depleted transplantation in children. MiXCR, run by TCRdb on the PCR reads, gives a single entry per CDR3 protein. Here the sample spans about 610,000 distinct CDR3 sequences, over 9.5% being singletons. This specimen consisted of PBMCs from the stem cell graft donor, obtained from the stem cell graft. These receptors originate from a human donor who donated a stem cell graft to a child with acute myeloid leukemia. CDR3s include the opening cysteine and the closing phenylalanine or tryptophan. D genes are given only for firm matches. A clone size is listed for some rows: how often the clone was seen (once, few, many), or a class if it is expanded.

v_call: TRBV9; j_call: TRBJ1-5; clone_size: .; d_call: TRBD1; cdr3_aa: CASSPWTGGEPQHF; cdr3_nt: TGTGCCAGCAGCCCTTGGACAGGGGGCGAGCCCCAGCATTTT
v_call: TRBV11-2; j_call: TRBJ1-5; clone_size: few; d_call: .; cdr3_aa: CASSLEALYSNQPQHF; cdr3_nt: TGTGCCAGCAGCTTAGAGGCCCTATATAGCAATCAGCCCCAGCATTTT
v_call: TRBV20-1; j_call: TRBJ2-2; clone_size: few; d_call: TRBD2; cdr3_aa: CSAPKGLAGPGELFF; cdr3_nt: TGCAGTGCGCCGAAGGGACTAGCGGGACCCGGGGAGCTGTTTTTT
v_call: TRBV20-1; j_call: TRBJ1-5; clone_size: .; d_call: .; cdr3_aa: CSASPFGNKNQPQHF; cdr3_nt: TGCAGTGCTAGCCCCTTCGGCAACAAGAATCAGCCCCAGCATTTT
v_call: TRBV6-1; j_call: TRBJ2-2; clone_size: .; d_call: .; cdr3_aa: CASRKGQGGRAGELFF; cdr3_nt: TGTGCCAGCAGAAAGGGCCAGGGGGGCCGAGCGGGGGAGCTGTTTTTT
v_call: TRBV29-1; j_call: TRBJ1-5; clone_size: many; d_call: .; cdr3_aa: CSVPRDYEGPQHF; cdr3_nt: TGCAGCGTGCCCCGGGACTACGAGGGGCCCCAGCATTTT
v_call: TRBV20-1; j_call: TRBJ2-5; clone_size: .; d_call: .; cdr3_aa: CSAQERGETQYF; cdr3_nt: TGCAGTGCCCAAGAAAGGGGAGAGACCCAGTACTTC
v_call: TRBV18; j_call: TRBJ2-7; clone_size: .; d_call: .; cdr3_aa: CASSSGSTSSEQYF; cdr3_nt: TGTGCCAGCTCTTCCGGATCGACTTCCTCCGAGCAGTACTTC
v_call: TRBV20-1; j_call: TRBJ2-3; clone_size: many; d_call: .; cdr3_aa: CSAPPGSRTDTQYF; cdr3_nt: TGCAGTGCTCCACCAGGGTCTCGCACAGATACGCAGTATTTT
v_call: TRBV6-1; j_call: TRBJ2-3; clone_size: many; d_call: .; cdr3_aa: CASSSGTQLTDTQYF; cdr3_nt: TGTGCCAGCAGCTCCGGGACTCAACTGACAGATACGCAGTATTTT
v_call: TRBV20-1; j_call: TRBJ2-2; clone_size: few; d_call: .; cdr3_aa: CSAPQQGGTGELFF; cdr3_nt: TGCAGTGCGCCTCAGCAGGGGGGCACCGGGGAGCTGTTTTTT
v_call: TRBV29-1; j_call: TRBJ2-2; clone_size: .; d_call: TRBD1; cdr3_aa: CSVDFVDRGGGGELFF; cdr3_nt: TGCAGCGTTGACTTTGTCGACAGGGGTGGTGGCGGGGAGCTGTTTTTT
v_call: TRBV5-1; j_call: TRBJ2-5; clone_size: many; d_call: .; cdr3_aa: CASSLAVSQGETQYF; cdr3_nt: TGCGCCAGCAGCTTGGCCGTAAGCCAGGGGGAGACCCAGTACTTC
v_call: TRBV29-1; j_call: TRBJ1-4; clone_size: few; d_call: TRBD1; cdr3_aa: CSVGTGSEKLFF; cdr3_nt: TGCAGCGTGGGGACAGGGAGTGAAAAACTGTTTTTT
v_call: TRBV7-9; j_call: TRBJ1-2; clone_size: few; d_call: .; cdr3_aa: CASSFETLDGYTF; cdr3_nt: TGTGCCAGCAGCTTCGAGACACTAGATGGCTACACCTTC
v_call: TRBV20-1; j_call: TRBJ2-3; clone_size: few; d_call: .; cdr3_aa: CSARVLGSTDTQYF; cdr3_nt: TGCAGTGCTAGAGTACTAGGAAGCACAGATACGCAGTATTTT
v_call: TRBV6-4; j_call: TRBJ2-3; clone_size: many; d_call: .; cdr3_aa: CASSDPQVARKASTDTQYF; cdr3_nt: TGTGCCAGCAGTGACCCCCAAGTGGCCCGAAAGGCTAGCACAGATACGCAGTATTTT
v_call: TRBV4-2; j_call: TRBJ2-2; clone_size: .; d_call: TRBD2; cdr3_aa: CASSQQKREYGELFF; cdr3_nt: TGTGCCAGCAGCCAGCAAAAGCGGGAATACGGGGAGCTGTTTTTT
v_call: TRBV4-2; j_call: TRBJ1-2; clone_size: few; d_call: .; cdr3_aa: CASSQVQGNYGYTF; cdr3_nt: TGTGCCAGCAGCCAAGTCCAGGGTAACTATGGCTACACCTTC
v_call: TRBV4-1; j_call: TRBJ2-1; clone_size: .; d_call: TRBD2; cdr3_aa: CASRPGGLASNEQFF; cdr3_nt: TGCGCCAGCAGGCCGGGTGGACTAGCGAGTAATGAGCAGTTCTTC
v_call: TRBV7-2; j_call: TRBJ2-4; clone_size: .; d_call: .; cdr3_aa: CASSLTGSGLGNIQYF; cdr3_nt: TGTGCCAGCAGCCTTACGGGGTCCGGGCTTGGAAACATTCAGTACTTC
v_call: TRBV7-3; j_call: TRBJ2-1; clone_size: many; d_call: .; cdr3_aa: CASSLISPNEQFF; cdr3_nt: TGTGCCAGCAGCTTAATAAGCCCCAATGAGCAGTTCTTC
v_call: TRBV5-4; j_call: TRBJ2-5; clone_size: few; d_call: TRBD1; cdr3_aa: CASSPGQGIKETQYF; cdr3_nt: TGTGCCAGCAGCCCTGGACAGGGTATCAAAGAGACCCAGTACTTC
v_call: TRBV14; j_call: TRBJ2-5; clone_size: .; d_call: TRBD1; cdr3_aa: CASSQRTGNTETQYF; cdr3_nt: TGTGCCAGCAGCCAGAGGACAGGGAATACGGAGACCCAGTACTTC
v_call: TRBV29-1; j_call: TRBJ2-2; clone_size: .; d_call: .; cdr3_aa: CSGRSAGELFF; cdr3_nt: TGCAGCGGACGGTCGGCCGGGGAGCTGTTTTTT
v_call: TRBV12-3/TRBV12-4; j_call: TRBJ1-4; clone_size: .; d_call: .; cdr3_aa: CASSLYEKLFF; cdr3_nt: TGTGCCAGCAGTTTATATGAAAAACTGTTTTTT
v_call: TRBV7-2; j_call: TRBJ2-2; clone_size: .; d_call: TRBD2; cdr3_aa: CASNGLAGNTGELFF; cdr3_nt: TGTGCCAGCAACGGACTAGCGGGTAACACCGGGGAGCTGTTTTTT
v_call: TRBV7-9; j_call: TRBJ2-1; clone_size: many; d_call: TRBD2; cdr3_aa: CASSLLAGGPYEQFF; cdr3_nt: TGTGCCAGCAGCTTATTAGCGGGAGGGCCTTATGAGCAGTTCTTC
v_call: TRBV28; j_call: TRBJ2-1; clone_size: many; d_call: TRBD2; cdr3_aa: CASSSLAGEGNEQFF; cdr3_nt: TGTGCCAGCAGTTCCCTAGCGGGAGAAGGGAATGAGCAGTTCTTC
v_call: TRBV6-1; j_call: TRBJ2-2; clone_size: .; d_call: TRBD2; cdr3_aa: CASSRSGRAAGELFF; cdr3_nt: TGTGCCAGCAGCCGAAGCGGGAGGGCCGCCGGGGAGCTGTTTTTT
v_call: TRBV7-2; j_call: TRBJ2-4; clone_size: few; d_call: TRBD2; cdr3_aa: CASSGSSGVNIQYF; cdr3_nt: TGTGCCAGCAGTGGTTCTAGCGGCGTAAACATTCAGTACTTC
v_call: TRBV7-2; j_call: TRBJ2-3; clone_size: .; d_call: .; cdr3_aa: CASSSGTRADTQYF; cdr3_nt: TGTGCCAGCAGCTCTGGGACCAGGGCGGATACGCAGTATTTT
v_call: TRBV30; j_call: TRBJ2-2; clone_size: few; d_call: .; cdr3_aa: CAWRRRGTGELFF; cdr3_nt: TGTGCCTGGAGGCGGAGGGGTACCGGGGAGCTGTTTTTT
v_call: TRBV2; j_call: TRBJ2-3; clone_size: few; d_call: TRBD2; cdr3_aa: CASSEGSGRAGDTQYF; cdr3_nt: TGTGCCAGCAGTGAGGGAAGCGGGAGGGCCGGGGATACGCAGTATTTT
v_call: TRBV29-1; j_call: TRBJ2-7; clone_size: once; d_call: TRBD1; cdr3_aa: CSVVSGGSYEQYF; cdr3_nt: TGCAGCGTTGTTTCAGGGGGCTCCTACGAGCAGTACTTC
v_call: TRBV29-1; j_call: TRBJ2-7; clone_size: .; d_call: .; cdr3_aa: CSVSQTVFGSYEQYF; cdr3_nt: TGCAGCGTATCCCAGACAGTTTTCGGCTCCTACGAGCAGTACTTC
v_call: TRBV9; j_call: TRBJ2-6; clone_size: many; d_call: .; cdr3_aa: CASRFSGANVLTF; cdr3_nt: TGTGCCAGCAGGTTCTCTGGGGCCAACGTCCTGACTTTC
v_call: TRBV6-2/TRBV6-3; j_call: TRBJ1-5; clone_size: few; d_call: .; cdr3_aa: CASSYSGGISNQPQHF; cdr3_nt: TGTGCCAGCAGTTACTCGGGGGGTATTAGCAATCAGCCCCAGCATTTT
v_call: TRBV2; j_call: TRBJ2-1; clone_size: many; d_call: TRBD2; cdr3_aa: CASSETSGREDEQFF; cdr3_nt: TGTGCCAGCAGTGAAACTAGCGGGAGGGAGGATGAGCAGTTCTTC
v_call: TRBV12-3/TRBV12-4; j_call: TRBJ2-1; clone_size: .; d_call: .; cdr3_aa: CASSLDQEAEQFF; cdr3_nt: TGTGCCAGCAGTTTAGACCAGGAGGCTGAGCAGTTCTTC
v_call: TRBV30; j_call: TRBJ1-1; clone_size: .; d_call: .; cdr3_aa: CAWSVRRVRTEAFF; cdr3_nt: TGTGCCTGGAGTGTTCGGAGGGTCCGGACTGAAGCTTTCTTT
v_call: TRBV5-1; j_call: TRBJ1-1; clone_size: many; d_call: TRBD1; cdr3_aa: CASSLVRTGVNTEAFF; cdr3_nt: TGCGCCAGCAGCTTGGTTAGGACAGGAGTGAACACTGAAGCTTTCTTT
v_call: TRBV5-1; j_call: TRBJ2-7; clone_size: few; d_call: TRBD2; cdr3_aa: CASSTGGRAGWLREQYF; cdr3_nt: TGCGCCAGCAGCACGGGAGGGAGGGCCGGATGGTTACGCGAGCAGTACTTC
v_call: TRBV10-3; j_call: TRBJ2-5; clone_size: few; d_call: TRBD1; cdr3_aa: CAIRGQGKQETQYF; cdr3_nt: TGTGCCATCAGAGGACAGGGAAAACAAGAGACCCAGTACTTC
v_call: TRBV19; j_call: TRBJ2-1; clone_size: .; d_call: .; cdr3_aa: CASSIGGVSYNEQFF; cdr3_nt: TGTGCCAGTAGTATAGGCGGGGTTTCGTACAATGAGCAGTTCTTC
v_call: TRBV20-1; j_call: TRBJ2-1; clone_size: few; d_call: TRBD2; cdr3_aa: CSARGVLAVNEQFF; cdr3_nt: TGCAGTGCCCGGGGGGTCCTAGCGGTCAATGAGCAGTTCTTC
v_call: TRBV29-1; j_call: TRBJ1-2; clone_size: .; d_call: .; cdr3_aa: CSVEDRGLGGRASFLTF; cdr3_nt: TGCAGCGTTGAAGATCGGGGGCTAGGGGGGCGCGCCTCTTTCCTGACCTTC
v_call: TRBV20-1; j_call: TRBJ2-1; clone_size: .; d_call: .; cdr3_aa: CSAPPVSRSDRYNEQFF; cdr3_nt: TGCAGTGCTCCCCCGGTTAGTCGGTCCGACCGTTACAATGAGCAGTTCTTC
v_call: TRBV7-2; j_call: TRBJ2-1; clone_size: few; d_call: TRBD2; cdr3_aa: CASRISGYNEQFF; cdr3_nt: TGTGCCAGCAGGATTAGCGGGTACAATGAGCAGTTCTTC
v_call: TRBV10-3; j_call: TRBJ2-5; clone_size: few; d_call: TRBD2; cdr3_aa: CAISASGSQETQYF; cdr3_nt: TGTGCCATCAGTGCTAGCGGGAGCCAAGAGACCCAGTACTTC
v_call: TRBV20-1; j_call: TRBJ2-4; clone_size: .; d_call: TRBD1; cdr3_aa: CSATDRGHIQYF; cdr3_nt: TGCAGTGCCACGGACAGGGGGCACATTCAGTACTTC
v_call: TRBV20-1; j_call: TRBJ2-3; clone_size: .; d_call: TRBD2; cdr3_aa: CSARGSGSVDTQYF; cdr3_nt: TGCAGTGCCCGGGGTAGCGGGAGTGTAGATACGCAGTATTTT
v_call: TRBV12-3/TRBV12-4; j_call: TRBJ1-1; clone_size: many; d_call: .; cdr3_aa: CASSFIRPGGNTEAFF; cdr3_nt: TGTGCCAGCAGTTTTATCCGCCCTGGGGGCAACACTGAAGCTTTCTTT
v_call: TRBV14; j_call: TRBJ2-7; clone_size: few; d_call: .; cdr3_aa: CASSQGQFSSYEQYF; cdr3_nt: TGTGCCAGCAGCCAAGGGCAATTTAGCTCCTACGAGCAGTACTTC